These 3 T cell receptor beta chains came from one sample sequenced in a study of blood T cell repertoires in COVID-19. Generated by immunoSEQ multiplex PCR, the TCRdb table keeps only in-frame clones and is missing some. This table holds tens of thousands of clones, around 90% found once. What was sequenced was peripheral blood. The receptors shown here come from a man aged 35 to 55 with COVID-19, enrolled during active disease.

The chain combines TRBV6-1 with TRBJ2-7, with a possible D match to TRBD1 (5 bases). Germline assignment: CDR1 MNHNS and CDR2 SASEGT. The CDR3 runs 15 residues. Trimming took 6 bases from V and 2 from J, leaving 17 bases between them. CDR3 sequence reads: CASSYGAGITYEQYF. The CDR3 bases are TGTGCCAGCAGCTACGGTGCAGGGATTACCTACGAGCAGTACTTC.

V gene TRBV9 combines with J gene TRBJ1-3, with 8 nucleotides matching TRBD1. Germline loops: CDR1 SGDLS, CDR2 YYNGEE. CDR3 length: 14 residues. V trimming: 2 bases; J trimming: 6 bases; junction bases outside the gene matches: 4. CDR3 DNA sequence: TGTGCCAGCAGCGTCCCAGGGGGCACAAACACCATATATTTT. It yields the protein CASSVPGGTNTIYF.

V is TRBV21-1 and J is TRBJ1-1. TRBV21-1 represents a pseudogene. The CDR3 totals 14 residues. The CDR3 is CASSKVRVKTEAFF. Written as DNA, the CDR3 is TGTGCCAGCAGCAAAGTTCGGGTTAAAACTGAAGCTTTCTTT.